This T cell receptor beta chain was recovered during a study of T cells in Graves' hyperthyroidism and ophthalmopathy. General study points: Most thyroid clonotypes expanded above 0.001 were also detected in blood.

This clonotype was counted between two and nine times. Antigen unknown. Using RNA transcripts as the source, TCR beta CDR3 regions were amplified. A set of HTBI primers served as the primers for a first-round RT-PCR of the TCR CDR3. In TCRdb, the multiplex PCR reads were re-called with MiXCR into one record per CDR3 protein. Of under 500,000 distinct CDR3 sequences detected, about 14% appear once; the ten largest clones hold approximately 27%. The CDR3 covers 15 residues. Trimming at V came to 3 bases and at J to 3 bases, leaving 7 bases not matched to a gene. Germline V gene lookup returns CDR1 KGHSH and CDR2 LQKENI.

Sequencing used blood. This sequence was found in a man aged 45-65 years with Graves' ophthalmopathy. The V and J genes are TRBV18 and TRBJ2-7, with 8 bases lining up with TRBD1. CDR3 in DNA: TGTGCCAGCTCACCGACAGGGGACGTCTACTACGAGCAGTACTTC. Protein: CASSPTGDVYYEQYF.